Listed here are 22 T cell receptor beta chains from one sample, sequenced in a study of blood T cell repertoires in COVID-19. The method was immunoSEQ multiplex PCR; TCRdb's version includes in-frame clones alone and lacks a portion of them. The data show fewer than 300,000 clones, 88% seen once. Specimen: peripheral blood. These receptor sequences come from a man between 60 and 70 years old who had recovered from COVID-19.

The V call is TRBV2, the J call TRBJ2-2; TRBD2 matches at 9 bases. This CDR3 has 14 amino acids. Germline-derived CDR1 and CDR2 are SNHLY and FYNNEI. With 6 bases clipped from V and 5 bases from J, the junction kept 4 bases outside the gene matches. The CDR3 region has the DNA TGTGCCAGCAGCCAAAGCGGGGGGACCGGGGAGCTGTTTTTT. Protein product: CASSQSGGTGELFF.

V is TRBV5-1 and J is TRBJ1-5; D call uncertain. The V gene's germline CDR1 is SGHRS and CDR2 YFSETQ. V dropped 4 bases and J dropped 2 bases, with 13 bases sitting between them. The CDR3 length is 15 residues. In nucleotides, the CDR3 is TGCGCCAGCAGCGCTGAGACTGGAGGCAATCAGCCCCAGCATTTT. This sequence encodes CASSAETGGNQPQHF.

This rearrangement joins TRBV6-2 or TRBV6-3 to TRBJ1-2, with D perhaps matching TRBD1 (6 bases). The CDR3 has 13 amino acids. The V end was cut by 6 bases, the J end by 0 bases, with 8 bases between. Germline V gene data show CDR1 as MNHEY and CDR2 as SVGEGT. CDR3 loop: CASSNRANYGYTF. The CDR3 nucleotides are TGTGCCAGCAGCAACAGGGCTAACTATGGCTACACCTTC.

The chain is built from TRBV3-1 (or the pseudogene TRBV3-2) and TRBJ2-1; TRBD2 is a possible D gene (6 bases). CDR3 size: 14 residues. The germline V and J ends were trimmed by 4 bases and 5 bases, with 12 bases remaining between them. The germline CDR1 and CDR2 sequences are LGHDT and YNNKEL (reference sequence). The CDR3 protein is CASSPRTKDNEQFF. The CDR3 nucleotides read TGTGCCAGCAGCCCCCGGACTAAAGACAATGAGCAGTTCTTC.

This rearrangement joins TRBV2 to TRBJ2-2; tentatively, D is TRBD1 (6 bases). The germline gives CDR1 SNHLY, CDR2 FYNNEI. Trimming shortened V by 6 bases and J by 0 bases, and 11 bases separated the two germline ends. The CDR3 has 15 residues. The CDR3 is CASRANRANTGELFF. In DNA form, the CDR3 reads TGTGCCAGCAGGGCTAACAGGGCGAACACCGGGGAGCTGTTTTTT.

The chain is built from TRBV6-1 and TRBJ1-2; 11 bases match TRBD1. With 1 base clipped from V and 5 bases from J, the junction kept 6 bases outside the gene matches. The germline V gene encodes CDR1 MNHNS and CDR2 SASEGT. The CDR3 contains 16 residues. The chain's CDR3 is CASSEGTGGLYYGYTF. CDR3 DNA sequence: TGTGCCAGCAGTGAAGGGACAGGGGGCTTATATTATGGCTACACCTTC.

This chain uses TRBV6-5 with TRBJ1-5; possible D gene TRBD1, 5 bases. Germline V gene data show CDR1 as MNHEY and CDR2 as SVGAGI. Trimming removed 10 bases at V and 5 bases at J, with 18 bases between. The CDR3 length is 14 residues. The CDR3 spells CATESTASYQPQHF. In DNA form, the CDR3 reads TGTGCCACCGAATCGACAGCGAGCTATCAGCCCCAGCATTTT.

This clone came up many times. The rearrangement links TRBV6-4 to TRBJ2-2; D is perhaps TRBD1 (6 bases). The CDR3 runs to 13 residues. V lost 6 bases and J lost 3, with 8 bases in between. Germline CDR1 reads MRHNA; CDR2 reads SNTAGT. In DNA form, the CDR3 reads TGTGCCAGCAGCAGGGGAGACACCGGGGAGCTGTTTTTT. Its protein product is CASSRGDTGELFF.

This chain links TRBV6-6 with TRBJ1-1, with D possibly being TRBD1 (6 bases). The germline V and J ends were trimmed by 7 bases and 0 bases, with 18 bases remaining between them. Germline lookup yields CDR1 MNHNY and CDR2 SVGAGI (reference sequence). This CDR3 contains 16 residues. CDR3 DNA: TGTGCCAGCACCCACGGGGGGGCGCGTGTGAACACTGAAGCTTTCTTT. It is translated as CASTHGGARVNTEAFF.

The CDR3 loop reads CASSYRSSQETQYF. Written as DNA, the CDR3 is TGTGCCAGCAGTTACAGGAGCAGTCAAGAGACCCAGTACTTC. The gene calls are TRBV6-5 and TRBJ2-5; no firm D call. CDR1 is MNHEY, CDR2 SVGAGI, per germline. The CDR3 runs to 14 residues. V gave up 2 bases and J gave up 2 bases, with 9 bases separating them.

The V gene is TRBV20-1, the J gene TRBJ1-4; no reliable D call. Trimming shortened V by 6 bases and J by 8 bases, and 7 bases separated the two germline ends. The germline V gene has CDR1 DFQATT and CDR2 SNEGSKA (reference sequence). This CDR3 is built from 10 residues. The CDR3 coding sequence is TGCAGTGCGGGAGAGGAAAAACTGTTTTTT. Its translation is CSAGEEKLFF.

This chain links TRBV19 with TRBJ2-6; TRBD1 matches at 8 bases. J gave up 2 bases and V 5 bases, and 8 bases lay outside the gene matches. CDR1 is LNHDA, CDR2 SQIVND, per germline (reference sequence). This CDR3 has 17 residues. For the CDR3, the DNA is TGTGCCAGTAGTTTGGCAGGGGGACAGGCTGGGGCCAACGTCCTGACTTTC. This encodes CASSLAGGQAGANVLTF. Variable domain in full (rest from reference TRBV19 and TRBJ2-6): DGGITQSPKYLFRKEGQNVTLSCEQNLNHDAMYWYRQDPGQGLRLIYYSQIVNDFQKGDIAEGYSVSREKKESFPLTVTSAQKNPTAFYLCASSLAGGQAGANVLTFGAGSRLTVL.

The chain recombines TRBV19 with TRBJ1-2; D is unclear. Trimming left V 8 bases short and J 8 bases short, with 12 bases between. CDR3 length equals 11 residues. The germline CDR1 and CDR2 sequences are LNHDA and SQIVND (reference sequence). This CDR3 is CASSLRAGYTF. As DNA, the CDR3 is TGTGCCAGTTCCTTGAGGGCGGGCTACACCTTC.

V and J are TRBV5-1 and TRBJ2-7; 9 nucleotides align to TRBD1. This CDR3 comprises 15 residues. Unmatched junction bases numbered 5, after V lost 3 bases and J lost 1 base. Germline CDR1 is SGHRS and CDR2 is YFSETQ. Written as DNA, the CDR3 is TGCGCCAGCAGCTATACAGGGGGCCTTTCCTACGAGCAGTACTTC. Translation gives CASSYTGGLSYEQYF.

The V gene is TRBV11-1, the J gene TRBJ1-1; D unclear. Trimming cost V 5 bases and J 0 bases, with 16 bases left between them. Germline loops: CDR1 SGHAT, CDR2 FQDESV (reference sequence). CDR3 length: 16 residues. The CDR3 nucleotides read TGTGCCAGCAGCCCTCGAGGGCCTCGCATGAACACTGAAGCTTTCTTT. It encodes CASSPRGPRMNTEAFF.

A few counts support this clone. This chain connects TRBV7-2 to TRBJ1-5; D gene unclear. The CDR3 runs to 14 residues. V was clipped by 1 base and J by 7 bases, with 11 bases between them. Germline V lookup: CDR1 SGHTA, CDR2 FQGNSA. This CDR3 reads CASSLVAGTQPQHF. The CDR3 nucleotides are TGTGCCAGCAGCTTAGTGGCGGGTACACAGCCCCAGCATTTT.

This chain uses TRBV6-5 with TRBJ1-1; 8 positions agree with TRBD1. Trimming cost V 4 bases and J 0 bases; bases outside gene matches: 4. The CDR3 spans 15 residues. In germline, CDR1 is MNHEY, CDR2 SVGAGI. This CDR3 is CASSSDRAMNTEAFF. The CDR3 DNA reads TGTGCCAGCAGTTCGGACAGGGCTATGAACACTGAAGCTTTCTTT.

The chain uses TRBV5-4 and TRBJ2-3; 8 positions agree with TRBD2. The J segment lost 0 bases and the V segment lost 6 bases, leaving 9 bases of the junction unmatched. Per germline, CDR1 SGHNT and CDR2 YYREEE (reference sequence). This CDR3 is 16 amino acids long. CDR3 loop: CASNPGGAGSTDTQYF. The CDR3 coding sequence is TGTGCCAGCAATCCCGGGGGGGCTGGTAGCACAGATACGCAGTATTTT.

The V gene is TRBV6-5, the J gene TRBJ2-3; 10 nucleotides match TRBD2. This CDR3 has 15 residues. The V segment lost 8 bases and the J segment 1 base; nucleotides outside the gene matches: 6. The germline gives CDR1 MNHEY, CDR2 SVGAGI. The CDR3 nucleotides read TGTGCCAGCCATGACCTAGCGGGGGGCACAGATACGCAGTATTTT. It encodes CASHDLAGGTDTQYF.

This chain links TRBV7-2 with TRBJ2-1; 10 positions match TRBD2. With V trimmed by 6 bases and J by 3 bases, 5 bases remained unmatched. The CDR3 is 15 amino acids. From germline, CDR1 is SGHTA and CDR2 FQGNSA. This CDR3 is CASRGGLASYNEQFF. As DNA, the CDR3 is TGTGCCAGCAGGGGGGGACTAGCGAGCTACAATGAGCAGTTCTTC.

This chain uses TRBV7-8 with TRBJ1-6, with unresolved D. V lost 1 base to trimming and J lost 5 bases, with 6 bases between them. The CDR3 is made up of 14 amino acids. Per the germline V gene, CDR1 is SGHVS and CDR2 is FQNEAQ. The CDR3 coding sequence is TGTGCCAGCAGCTTAGGAGGGAATAATTCACCCCTCCACTTT. Translating it yields CASSLGGNNSPLHF.

V usage is TRBV2 and J usage is TRBJ2-1; TRBD1 is a possible D gene (6 bases). Trimming left V 2 bases short and J 5 bases short, with 10 bases between. CDR1 is SNHLY and CDR2 is FYNNEI in the germline V gene. There are 14 residues in the CDR3. The CDR3 DNA reads TGTGCCAGCAGTGAAAGGCAGGGGAACAATGAGCAGTTCTTC. Amino acids: CASSERQGNNEQFF.